The next 8 T cell receptor beta chains were all read from a single sample in a study of preoperative IRX-2 immunotherapy in early breast cancer. Treatment noted: preoperative locoregional IRX-2 cytokine immunotherapy. Data came from immunoSEQ multiplex PCR; TCRdb stores just in-frame clones and leaves some out. The sample lists approximately 12,000 clones; roughly 90% were seen once. Sampling was done from a patient treated with IRX-2 immunotherapy. Receptor source: a human donor with breast cancer.

The CDR3 reads CASSPRGYEQYF. In DNA form, the CDR3 reads TGTGCCAGCAGCCCCCGAGGATACGAGCAGTACTTC. The genes are TRBV5-6 and TRBJ2-7; D is unresolved. Germline assignment: CDR1 SGHDT and CDR2 YYEEEE. The CDR3 totals 12 residues. Trimming removed 4 bases from V and 4 bases from J, with 9 bases in between.

This chain connects TRBV6-1 to TRBJ2-7, with a weak D call TRBD2 (5 bases). The CDR3 extends over 12 amino acids. Trimming took off 6 bases at V and 4 bases at J, with 10 bases between the two ends. The V gene's germline CDR1 is MNHNS and CDR2 SASEGT. The chain's CDR3 is CASRDFRYEQYV. CDR3 bases: TGTGCCAGCAGGGACTTTAGGTACGAGCAGTACGTC.

The chain carries TRBV6-1 and TRBJ2-7; D is ambiguous. Deletions cut 7 bases from V and 1 base from J, with 14 bases between. Looked up from germline, CDR1 is MNHNS and CDR2 is SASEGT. This CDR3 has 14 residues. The chain's CDR3 is CASTLGGSSYEQYF. CDR3 in DNA: TGTGCCAGCACCCTCGGCGGCAGTTCCTACGAGCAGTACTTC.

The chain has TRBV9 and TRBJ2-1, with 8 bases that match TRBD2. CDR1 is SGDLS and CDR2 is YYNGEE in the germline V gene. V trimming: 0 bases; J trimming: 5 bases; junction bases outside the gene matches: 4. There are 15 residues in the CDR3. CDR3 protein: CASSVDGGAHNEQFF. DNA of the CDR3: TGTGCCAGCAGCGTAGACGGGGGGGCACACAATGAGCAGTTCTTC.

The V gene is TRBV25-1, the J gene TRBJ2-7; D ambiguous. Germline V CDR1 and CDR2: MGHDK, SYGVNS. Trimming stripped 1 base from V and 0 bases from J, with 10 bases between. The CDR3 contains 15 residues. CDR3 protein: CASSEFRAGSYEQYV. The CDR3 DNA is TGTGCCAGCAGTGAATTTAGAGCAGGCTCCTACGAGCAGTACGTC.

The chain employs TRBV9 and TRBJ2-1; 9 nucleotides agree with TRBD1. Germline loops: CDR1 SGDLS, CDR2 YYNGEE. The CDR3 covers 15 residues. Unmatched junction bases numbered 6, after V lost 0 bases and J lost 8 bases. The CDR3 is CASSVVGQGAHEQFF. The CDR3 bases are TGTGCCAGCAGCGTAGTGGGACAGGGCGCTCATGAGCAGTTCTTC.

V and J are TRBV28 and TRBJ1-1; no firm D call. Germline V gene data show CDR1 as MDHEN and CDR2 as SYDVKM. The V end was cut by 3 bases, the J end by 2 bases, with 10 bases between. The CDR3 loop spans 14 amino acids. CDR3 region: CASSFWAGNTEAFF. The CDR3 nucleotides read TGTGCCAGCAGTTTCTGGGCGGGAAACACTGAAGCTTTCTTT.

This rearrangement joins TRBV25-1 to TRBJ2-1; D assignment may be TRBD1 or TRBD2 (5 bases each). The V end was cut by 4 bases, the J end by 4 bases, with 20 bases between. CDR3 length: 17 amino acids. Germline CDR1 MGHDK, CDR2 SYGVNS. In nucleotides, the CDR3 is TGTGCCAGCAGTGCCCCGTACCGGGACGGGCGGTACAATGAGCAGTTCTTC. Protein product: CASSAPYRDGRYNEQFF.